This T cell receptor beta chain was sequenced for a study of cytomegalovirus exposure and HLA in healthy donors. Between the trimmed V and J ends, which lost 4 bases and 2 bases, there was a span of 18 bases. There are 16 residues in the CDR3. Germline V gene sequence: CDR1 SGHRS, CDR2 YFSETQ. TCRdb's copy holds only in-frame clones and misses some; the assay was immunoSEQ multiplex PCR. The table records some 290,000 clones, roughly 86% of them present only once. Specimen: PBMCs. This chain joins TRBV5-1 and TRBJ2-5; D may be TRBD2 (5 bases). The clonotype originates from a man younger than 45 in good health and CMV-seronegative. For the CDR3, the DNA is TGCGCCAGCAGCCAAGTCCTAGGGAGTCTGCAAGAGACCCAGTACTTC. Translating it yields CASSQVLGSLQETQYF. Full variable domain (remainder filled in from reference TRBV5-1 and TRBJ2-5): KAGVTQTPRYLIKTRGQQVTLSCSPISGHRSVSWYQQTPGQGLQFLFEYFSETQRNKGNFPGRFSGRQFSNSRSEMNVSTLELGDSALYLCASSQVLGSLQETQYFGPGTRLLVL.